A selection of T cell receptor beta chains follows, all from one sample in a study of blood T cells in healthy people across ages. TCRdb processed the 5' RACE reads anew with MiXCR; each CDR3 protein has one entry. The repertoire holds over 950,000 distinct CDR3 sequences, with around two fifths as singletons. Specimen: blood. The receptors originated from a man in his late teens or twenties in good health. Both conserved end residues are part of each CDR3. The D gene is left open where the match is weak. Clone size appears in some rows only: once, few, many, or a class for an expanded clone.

CDR3: CASSQTQTDTQYF
DNA: TGCGCCAGCAGCCAGACCCAGACAGATACGCAGTATTTT
D: .
size: few
J: TRBJ2-3
V: TRBV4-3

CDR3: CASSLFRVQETQYF
DNA: TGCGCCAGCAGCTTGTTCAGGGTTCAAGAGACCCAGTACTTC
D: .
size: .
J: TRBJ2-5
V: TRBV5-1

CDR3: CASTPGGLHTQYF
DNA: TGTGCCAGCACCCCAGGGGGTTTACATACGCAGTATTTT
D: TRBD1
size: .
J: TRBJ2-3
V: TRBV12-3/TRBV12-4

CDR3: CASMTQGAGTDTQYF
DNA: TGTGCCAGCATGACCCAGGGGGCTGGGACAGATACGCAGTATTTT
D: TRBD1
size: few
J: TRBJ2-3
V: TRBV6-1

CDR3: CASRGTSPPYEQFF
DNA: TGTGCCAGCAGAGGGACTAGCCCTCCCTATGAGCAGTTCTTC
D: TRBD2
size: few
J: TRBJ2-1
V: TRBV6-2/TRBV6-3

CDR3: CASSRTGTWADTQYF
DNA: TGTGCCAGCAGTAGGACCGGGACATGGGCAGATACGCAGTATTTT
D: .
size: .
J: TRBJ2-3
V: TRBV6-5

CDR3: CASSAIAGGGETQYF
DNA: TGTGCCAGCAGCGCAATAGCGGGGGGGGGAGAGACCCAGTACTTC
D: TRBD2
size: few
J: TRBJ2-5
V: TRBV7-2

CDR3: CSAGTSWFGAYEQYF
DNA: TGCAGTGCCGGGACCTCGTGGTTTGGGGCCTACGAGCAGTACTTC
D: .
size: few
J: TRBJ2-7
V: TRBV20-1

CDR3: CASSQADREPSNYGYTF
DNA: TGTGCCAGCAGCCAAGCGGACAGGGAGCCTTCTAACTATGGCTACACCTTC
D: TRBD1
size: .
J: TRBJ1-2
V: TRBV4-2

CDR3: CASSYSPRTQGEAFF
DNA: TGTGCCAGCAGTTACTCGCCACGCACACAAGGGGAAGCTTTCTTT
D: .
size: .
J: TRBJ1-1
V: TRBV6-5

CDR3: CASSLMQSVTDTQYF
DNA: TGTGCCAGCAGCTTAATGCAGAGTGTCACAGATACGCAGTATTTT
D: .
size: .
J: TRBJ2-3
V: TRBV7-2

CDR3: CASGDREGYNEQFF
DNA: TGTGCCAGCGGGGACAGGGAAGGTTACAATGAGCAGTTCTTC
D: TRBD1
size: .
J: TRBJ2-1
V: TRBV6-2/TRBV6-3

CDR3: CASSYSFGESGGNTGELFF
DNA: TGTGCCAGCAGTTACTCGTTCGGGGAAAGCGGGGGGAACACCGGGGAGCTGTTTTTT
D: TRBD2
size: .
J: TRBJ2-2
V: TRBV6-5

CDR3: CASSPRDRDAEAFF
DNA: TGTGCCAGCAGCCCCCGTGACAGGGACGCTGAAGCTTTCTTT
D: TRBD1
size: .
J: TRBJ1-1
V: TRBV9

CDR3: CASSHPCGAESRGNEQFF
DNA: TGCGCCAGCAGCCACCCCTGCGGAGCCGAAAGCAGAGGGAATGAGCAGTTCTTC
D: .
size: .
J: TRBJ2-1
V: TRBV4-3

CDR3: CASSFPHGTGANVLTF
DNA: TGCGCCAGCAGCTTCCCACATGGAACTGGGGCCAACGTCCTGACTTTC
D: .
size: .
J: TRBJ2-6
V: TRBV5-1

CDR3: CASSLGGTGLDTEAFF
DNA: TGTGCCAGCAGCTTAGGGGGGACAGGGCTGGACACTGAAGCTTTCTTT
D: TRBD1
size: few
J: TRBJ1-1
V: TRBV7-2

CDR3: CASSPVARAGNTQYF
DNA: TGTGCCAGCAGTCCCGTGGCCAGGGCTGGAAATACGCAGTATTTT
D: .
size: few
J: TRBJ2-3
V: TRBV27

CDR3: CASSFSSGATYEQYF
DNA: TGTGCCAGCAGTTTCTCCAGCGGGGCCACCTACGAGCAGTACTTC
D: TRBD2
size: many
J: TRBJ2-7
V: TRBV12-3/TRBV12-4

CDR3: CATRLKSNEKLFF
DNA: TGTGCCACCAGGCTCAAGTCGAATGAAAAACTGTTTTTT
D: .
size: .
J: TRBJ1-4
V: TRBV15

CDR3: CASSPRLETDTQYF
DNA: TGTGCCAGCAGCCCCCGACTAGAAACAGATACGCAGTATTTT
D: .
size: few
J: TRBJ2-3
V: TRBV7-2

CDR3: CSATDGINTGELFF
DNA: TGCAGTGCTACGGACGGAATAAACACCGGGGAGCTGTTTTTT
D: .
size: few
J: TRBJ2-2
V: TRBV20-1

CDR3: CSARRWIIQETQYF
DNA: TGCAGTGCTAGGCGCTGGATTATCCAAGAGACCCAGTACTTC
D: .
size: few
J: TRBJ2-5
V: TRBV20-1

CDR3: CASSQGVNYGYTF
DNA: TGCGCCAGCAGCCAAGGGGTGAACTATGGCTACACCTTC
D: .
size: few
J: TRBJ1-2
V: TRBV4-3

CDR3: CASSFRRNNEQFF
DNA: TGTGCCAGCAGCTTTAGGCGAAACAATGAGCAGTTCTTC
D: .
size: .
J: TRBJ2-1
V: TRBV7-2

CDR3: CAICGQPWNTEAFF
DNA: TGTGCCATCTGCGGACAGCCGTGGAACACTGAAGCTTTCTTT
D: .
size: .
J: TRBJ1-1
V: TRBV10-3

CDR3: CASSLIQYRDSNQPQHF
DNA: TGTGCCAGCAGTCTTATACAATACAGGGATAGCAATCAGCCCCAGCATTTT
D: .
size: .
J: TRBJ1-5
V: TRBV28

CDR3: CSARDPLRQGDGYTF
DNA: TGCAGTGCTAGAGATCCCCTCCGACAGGGTGATGGCTACACCTTC
D: TRBD1
size: few
J: TRBJ1-2
V: TRBV20-1

CDR3: CASSYSKGQGAPNEQFF
DNA: TGTGCCAGCAGTTACTCGAAGGGACAGGGGGCCCCCAATGAGCAGTTCTTC
D: TRBD1
size: many
J: TRBJ2-1
V: TRBV6-2/TRBV6-3

CDR3: CASSYGGLDRQYF
DNA: TGTGCCAGCAGTTACGGCGGGTTAGATAGGCAGTATTTT
D: .
size: .
J: TRBJ2-3
V: TRBV6-6

CDR3: CASSVYGGATNTDTQYF
DNA: TGTGCCAGCAGCGTCTACGGGGGGGCCACCAACACAGATACGCAGTATTTT
D: TRBD2
size: .
J: TRBJ2-3
V: TRBV9

CDR3: CASSILGESKDGYTF
DNA: TGTGCCAGTAGTATACTTGGAGAATCTAAGGATGGCTACACCTTC
D: .
size: few
J: TRBJ1-2
V: TRBV19

CDR3: CASSFLPQGIKNIQYF
DNA: TGTGCCAGCAGTTTTCTCCCGCAGGGCATTAAAAACATTCAGTACTTC
D: .
size: few
J: TRBJ2-4
V: TRBV27

CDR3: CASSLDSQYQETQYF
DNA: TGTGCCAGCAGCTTGGACAGCCAGTACCAAGAGACCCAGTACTTC
D: .
size: .
J: TRBJ2-5
V: TRBV11-2

CDR3: CASSTRLAEGTDTQYF
DNA: TGTGCCAGCAGCACCCGACTAGCGGAGGGCACAGATACGCAGTATTTT
D: TRBD2
size: many
J: TRBJ2-3
V: TRBV7-8

CDR3: CATSDSGRHNEQFF
DNA: TGTGCCACCAGTGATTCGGGACGGCACAATGAGCAGTTCTTC
D: .
size: .
J: TRBJ2-1
V: TRBV24-1

CDR3: CASSLSPEYGYTF
DNA: TGTGCCAGCAGCCTTAGTCCTGAATATGGCTACACCTTC
D: .
size: few
J: TRBJ1-2
V: TRBV7-3

CDR3: CAWSKGYGYTF
DNA: TGTGCCTGGAGTAAGGGCTATGGCTACACCTTC
D: .
size: few
J: TRBJ1-2
V: TRBV30

CDR3: CASSQTQGQYF
DNA: TGTGCCAGCAGCCAAACGCAAGGGCAGTACTTC
D: .
size: .
J: TRBJ2-5
V: TRBV3-1

CDR3: CASSQPNTGDTGELFF
DNA: TGTGCCAGCAGCCAGCCGAATACAGGGGACACCGGGGAGCTGTTTTTT
D: TRBD1
size: .
J: TRBJ2-2
V: TRBV4-2

CDR3: CASSLEGEVKQFF
DNA: TGTGCCAGCAGCTTAGAAGGGGAAGTAAAGCAGTTCTTC
D: .
size: .
J: TRBJ2-1
V: TRBV7-2

CDR3: CASSHGGAAEAFF
DNA: TGTGCCAGCAGCCACGGGGGAGCGGCTGAAGCTTTCTTT
D: .
size: few
J: TRBJ1-1
V: TRBV3-1

CDR3: CASSLEIGPMNEQFF
DNA: TGCGCCAGCAGCCTCGAAATAGGCCCCATGAATGAGCAGTTCTTC
D: .
size: few
J: TRBJ2-1
V: TRBV4-3

CDR3: CSARLGVEQFF
DNA: TGCAGTGCTCGCCTGGGGGTAGAGCAGTTCTTC
D: .
size: few
J: TRBJ2-1
V: TRBV20-1

CDR3: CSVEDRGYTF
DNA: TGCAGCGTTGAAGATCGTGGCTACACCTTC
D: .
size: many
J: TRBJ1-2
V: TRBV29-1

CDR3: CASSSTESPEKLFF
DNA: TGCGCCAGCAGCTCCACAGAATCTCCTGAAAAACTGTTTTTT
D: .
size: .
J: TRBJ1-4
V: TRBV5-1

CDR3: CASSLYIRTAQETQYF
DNA: TGTGCCAGCAGCTTATATATAAGGACTGCTCAAGAGACCCAGTACTTC
D: .
size: few
J: TRBJ2-5
V: TRBV7-2

CDR3: CASSRLRGENTEAFF
DNA: TGTGCCAGCAGCCGTCTTCGGGGGGAGAACACTGAAGCTTTCTTT
D: .
size: .
J: TRBJ1-1
V: TRBV27

CDR3: CASSYARGGGEQYF
DNA: TGTGCCAGCAGTTACGCCAGGGGAGGTGGCGAGCAGTACTTC
D: .
size: .
J: TRBJ2-7
V: TRBV6-2/TRBV6-3

CDR3: CASKREQETQYF
DNA: TGTGCCAGCAAACGGGAGCAAGAGACCCAGTACTTT
D: .
size: few
J: TRBJ2-5
V: TRBV6-6

CDR3: CSVERRIKNTEAFF
DNA: TGCAGCGTTGAACGCCGGATTAAGAACACTGAAGCTTTCTTT
D: .
size: .
J: TRBJ1-1
V: TRBV29-1

CDR3: CASTSGVVAGSSTDTQYF
DNA: TGTGCCAGCACCTCGGGGGTGGTAGCGGGGTCTAGCACAGATACGCAGTATTTT
D: TRBD2
size: few
J: TRBJ2-3
V: TRBV4-2

CDR3: CASSLLDQPQHF
DNA: TGTGCCAGCAGTTTACTGGATCAGCCCCAGCATTTT
D: .
size: few
J: TRBJ1-5
V: TRBV12-3/TRBV12-4

CDR3: CASSVGTSGNNEQYF
DNA: TGTGCCAGCAGTGTAGGGACTAGCGGAAACAATGAGCAGTACTTC
D: TRBD2
size: .
J: TRBJ2-7
V: TRBV28

CDR3: CSAREAGFLKDTQYF
DNA: TGCAGTGCTAGAGAGGCAGGGTTTCTAAAGGATACGCAGTATTTT
D: .
size: few
J: TRBJ2-3
V: TRBV20-1

CDR3: CASSLEGSKFVSPLHF
DNA: TGTGCCAGCAGCTTAGAGGGAAGCAAGTTTGTTTCACCCCTCCACTTT
D: .
size: .
J: TRBJ1-6
V: TRBV7-2

CDR3: CASSLVTNLAKNIQYF
DNA: TGTGCCAGCAGCTTGGTGACAAACTTAGCCAAAAACATTCAGTACTTC
D: .
size: .
J: TRBJ2-4
V: TRBV7-2

CDR3: CASSQSAIGNTEAFF
DNA: TGCGCCAGCAGCCAATCCGCAATTGGGAACACTGAAGCTTTCTTT
D: .
size: .
J: TRBJ1-1
V: TRBV4-1

CDR3: CASSLSGVGNYGYTF
DNA: TGTGCCAGCAGTTTATCCGGGGTGGGGAACTATGGCTACACCTTC
D: .
size: .
J: TRBJ1-2
V: TRBV27

CDR3: CASSLATASEPHGYTF
DNA: TGTGCCAGCAGCTTAGCCACAGCATCTGAACCTCATGGCTACACCTTC
D: .
size: once
J: TRBJ1-2
V: TRBV7-2